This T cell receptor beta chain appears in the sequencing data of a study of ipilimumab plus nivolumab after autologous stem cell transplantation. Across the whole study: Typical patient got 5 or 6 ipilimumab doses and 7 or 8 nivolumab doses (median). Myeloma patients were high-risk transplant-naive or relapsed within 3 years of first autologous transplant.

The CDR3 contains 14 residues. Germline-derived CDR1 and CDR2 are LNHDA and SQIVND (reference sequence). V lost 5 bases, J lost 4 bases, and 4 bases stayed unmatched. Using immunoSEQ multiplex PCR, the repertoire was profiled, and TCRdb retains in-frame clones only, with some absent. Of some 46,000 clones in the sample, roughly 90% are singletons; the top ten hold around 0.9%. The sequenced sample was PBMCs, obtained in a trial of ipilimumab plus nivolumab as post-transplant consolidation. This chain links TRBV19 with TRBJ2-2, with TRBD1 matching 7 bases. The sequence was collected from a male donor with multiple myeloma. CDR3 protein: CASSSTGSTGELFF. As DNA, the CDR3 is TGTGCCAGTAGTTCGACAGGGTCCACCGGGGAGCTGTTTTTT. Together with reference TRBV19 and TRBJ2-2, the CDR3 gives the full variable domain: DGGITQSPKYLFRKEGQNVTLSCEQNLNHDAMYWYRQDPGQGLRLIYYSQIVNDFQKGDIAEGYSVSREKKESFPLTVTSAQKNPTAFYLCASSSTGSTGELFFGEGSRLTVL.